The present T cell receptor beta chain was sequenced within a study of blood T cell repertoires in COVID-19. Living in under 30 US areas, the participants were between roughly 18 and 90 years of age. V lost 4 bases and J 5 bases, leaving 13 bases between the germline ends. The CDR3 sequence is 14 residues long. Germline assignment: CDR1 SGHTS and CDR2 YDEGEE. Data came from immunoSEQ multiplex PCR; TCRdb stores just in-frame clones and leaves some out. The sample holds 180,000 or so clones, approximately 88% seen once. Specimen: PBMCs or T cells enriched from blood (not recorded which). This sequence originates from a woman between 55 and 75 years old who had recovered from COVID-19. This rearrangement joins TRBV5-8 to TRBJ1-5; D unresolved. The CDR3 nucleotides read TGTGCCAGCAGCCACGGAGGTCCGTATCAGCCCCAGCATTTT. Protein product: CASSHGGPYQPQHF.